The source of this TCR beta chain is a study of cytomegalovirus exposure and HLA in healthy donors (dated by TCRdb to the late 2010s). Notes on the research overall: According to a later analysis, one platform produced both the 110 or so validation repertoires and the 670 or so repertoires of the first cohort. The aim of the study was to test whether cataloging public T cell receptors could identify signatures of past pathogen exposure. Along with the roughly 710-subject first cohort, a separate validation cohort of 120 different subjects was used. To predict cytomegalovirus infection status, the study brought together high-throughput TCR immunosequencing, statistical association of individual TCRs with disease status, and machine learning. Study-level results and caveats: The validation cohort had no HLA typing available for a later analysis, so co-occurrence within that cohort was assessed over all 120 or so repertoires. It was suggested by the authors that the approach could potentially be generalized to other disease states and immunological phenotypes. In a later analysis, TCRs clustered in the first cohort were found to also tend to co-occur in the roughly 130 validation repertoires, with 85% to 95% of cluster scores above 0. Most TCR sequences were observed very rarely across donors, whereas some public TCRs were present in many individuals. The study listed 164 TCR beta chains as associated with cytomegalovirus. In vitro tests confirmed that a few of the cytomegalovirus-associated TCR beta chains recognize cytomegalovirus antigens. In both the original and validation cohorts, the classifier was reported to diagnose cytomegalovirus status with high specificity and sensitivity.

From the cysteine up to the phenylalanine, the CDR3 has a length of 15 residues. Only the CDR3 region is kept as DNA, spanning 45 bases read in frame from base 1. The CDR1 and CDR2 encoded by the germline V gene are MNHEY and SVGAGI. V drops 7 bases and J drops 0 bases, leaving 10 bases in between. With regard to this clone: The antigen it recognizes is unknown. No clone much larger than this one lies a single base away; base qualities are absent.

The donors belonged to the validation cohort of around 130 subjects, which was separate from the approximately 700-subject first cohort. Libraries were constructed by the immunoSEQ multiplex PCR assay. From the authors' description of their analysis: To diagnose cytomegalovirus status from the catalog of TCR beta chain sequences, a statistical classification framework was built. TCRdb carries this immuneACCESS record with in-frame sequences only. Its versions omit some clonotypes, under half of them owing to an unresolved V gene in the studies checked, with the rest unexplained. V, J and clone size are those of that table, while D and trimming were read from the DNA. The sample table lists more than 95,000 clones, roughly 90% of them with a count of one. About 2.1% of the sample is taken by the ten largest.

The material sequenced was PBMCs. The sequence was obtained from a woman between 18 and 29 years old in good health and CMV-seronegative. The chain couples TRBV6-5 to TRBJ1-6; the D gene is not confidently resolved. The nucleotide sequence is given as TGTGCCAGCAAAGAGGGTAGCTCCTATAATTCACCCCTCCACTTT. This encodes CASKEGSSYNSPLHF.